This is a list of T cell receptor beta chains from one sample in a study of vaccination effects on CD4 cells after COVID-19. Their antigen targets remain unknown. Produced via immunoSEQ multiplex PCR; TCRdb's table is partial and in-frame only. The data contain about 45,000 clones, roughly four fifths of them singletons. The input for sequencing was CD4+ T cells from PBMCs cultured with a peptide pool, taken before COVID-19 vaccination. The receptors come from a human donor who had a prior SARS-CoV-2 infection. CDR3s include the opening cysteine and the closing phenylalanine or tryptophan. Clone size, where shown, is once, few, many, or a class for clones that have expanded.

V gene	clone size	J gene	CDR3 protein
TRBV3-1/TRBV3-2	few	TRBJ1-1	CASSPGQNTEAFF
TRBV9	-	TRBJ2-6	CASSVTPRGWANVLTF
TRBV18	-	TRBJ2-1	CASSPSGGSMGEQFF
TRBV2	-	TRBJ1-2	CASRVYSEAYYGYTF
TRBV19	few	TRBJ1-5	CASSMVRTGNQPQHF
TRBV20-1	-	TRBJ1-2	CSAKMGYGYTF
TRBV2	-	TRBJ1-3	CASTRAGQLSGNTIYF
TRBV16	-	TRBJ2-1	CASSQSSGGTNEQFF
TRBV6-5	once	TRBJ1-6	CASSYSVALNNSPLHF
TRBV6-2/TRBV6-3	-	TRBJ2-3	CASSYWGLSRDGPPDTQYF
TRBV5-6	few	TRBJ2-5	CASSPQGVQETQYF
TRBV2	-	TRBJ2-5	CASRGGLAGATQYF
TRBV5-4	once	TRBJ2-5	CASSSGLPVQETQYF
TRBV30	once	TRBJ1-2	CAGRTASPNYGYTF
TRBV7-8	-	TRBJ2-6	CASSSRRITGANVLTF
TRBV5-1	-	TRBJ2-1	CASSSGTGSYNEQFF
TRBV6-6	-	TRBJ2-1	CASRLDDHNEQFF
TRBV30	-	TRBJ2-1	CAWDGQVGAGEQFF
TRBV5-1	-	TRBJ2-5	CASSLWAGAQETQYF
TRBV19	many	TRBJ2-7	CASRRRGSGNEQYF
TRBV7-3	-	TRBJ2-1	CASSSGARQFF
TRBV7-8	-	TRBJ2-3	CASSRDRTIKQYF
TRBV7-6	-	TRBJ1-1	CASSSAISQGAAFF
TRBV11-2	-	TRBJ2-3	CASSFRLAGSTDTQYF
TRBV3-1/TRBV3-2	few	TRBJ2-2	CASSQVTGGSGELFF
TRBV7-9	-	TRBJ2-2	CASSLGTSGNTGELFF
TRBV6-1	-	TRBJ2-7	CASSESLGPAYEQYF
TRBV4-2	-	TRBJ2-1	CASSPLKGGGVYNNEQFF
TRBV6-4	-	TRBJ2-7	CASNAAGEQYF